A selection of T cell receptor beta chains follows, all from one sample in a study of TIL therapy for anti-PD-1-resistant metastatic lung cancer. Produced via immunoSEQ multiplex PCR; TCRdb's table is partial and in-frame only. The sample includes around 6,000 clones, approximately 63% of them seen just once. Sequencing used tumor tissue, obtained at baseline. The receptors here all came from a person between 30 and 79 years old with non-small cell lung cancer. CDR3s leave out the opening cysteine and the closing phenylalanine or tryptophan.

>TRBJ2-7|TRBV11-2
ASSPWTSGRGHYEQY
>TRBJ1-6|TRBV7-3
ASSLEGNSPLH
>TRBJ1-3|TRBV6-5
ASSDTGKSGNTIY
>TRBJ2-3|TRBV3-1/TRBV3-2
ASSIRTQADTQY
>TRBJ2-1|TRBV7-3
ASSLGLYNEQF
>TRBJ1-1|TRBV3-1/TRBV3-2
ASSQIGQGAGAF
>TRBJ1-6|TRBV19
ASSIDWDYNSPLH
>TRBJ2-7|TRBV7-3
ASSLGDSYEQY
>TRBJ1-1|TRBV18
ASSTGANTEAF
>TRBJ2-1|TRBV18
ASSPSGTSGTNEQF
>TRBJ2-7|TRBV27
ASSAKLAGGSIGYEQY
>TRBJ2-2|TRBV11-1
ASSAPRGGTTGELF
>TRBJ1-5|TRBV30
AWSLDRGGHQPQH
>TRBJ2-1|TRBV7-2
ASSSGQGYYNEQF
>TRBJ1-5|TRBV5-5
ASSFLGTGGSQPQH
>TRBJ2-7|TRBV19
ASSMGSAGGREQY
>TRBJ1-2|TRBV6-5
ASIPTGTYGYT
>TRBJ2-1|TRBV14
ASSQDLGLGYNEQF
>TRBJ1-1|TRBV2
ASCFSVNTEAF
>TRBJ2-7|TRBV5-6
ASSLPYLREQY
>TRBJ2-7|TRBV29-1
STREAWGSYEQY
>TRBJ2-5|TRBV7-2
ASSQPQGGQETQY
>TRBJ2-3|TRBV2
ASSEQDVSRRDTQY
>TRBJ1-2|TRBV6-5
ASSYFEGGYT
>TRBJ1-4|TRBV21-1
ASSEGRVNEKLF
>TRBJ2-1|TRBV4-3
ASSLGLAGVNEQF
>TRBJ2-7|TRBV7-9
ASSWGTGEQY
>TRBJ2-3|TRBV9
ASSATEWDLTDTQY
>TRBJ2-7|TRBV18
ASRGGITYEQY
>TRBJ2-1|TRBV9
ASSPRLAGALNEQF
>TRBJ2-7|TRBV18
ASSPGVGSYEQY
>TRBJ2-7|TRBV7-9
ASSSPGPPTVYEQY
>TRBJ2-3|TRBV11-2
ASSLKVSTDTQY
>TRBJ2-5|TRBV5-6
ASSFLSGGAKETQY
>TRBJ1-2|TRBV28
ASSSSGGGYGYT
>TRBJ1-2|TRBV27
AVRDLHGYT
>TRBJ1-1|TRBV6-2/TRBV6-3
ASSFPGGWTEAF
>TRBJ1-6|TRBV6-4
ASSDSGEGSPLH
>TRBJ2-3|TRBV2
ASSGAGGDTQY
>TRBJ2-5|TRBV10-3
AINPTSGRRETQY
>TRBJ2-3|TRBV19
ASSSTRTRGNTQY
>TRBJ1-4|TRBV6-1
ASSEFGVTNEKLF
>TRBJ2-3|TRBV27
ASSSIAGGIDTQY
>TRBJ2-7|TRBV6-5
ASSYSLDSSYEQY
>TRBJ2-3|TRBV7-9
ASSFLAGGLDTQY